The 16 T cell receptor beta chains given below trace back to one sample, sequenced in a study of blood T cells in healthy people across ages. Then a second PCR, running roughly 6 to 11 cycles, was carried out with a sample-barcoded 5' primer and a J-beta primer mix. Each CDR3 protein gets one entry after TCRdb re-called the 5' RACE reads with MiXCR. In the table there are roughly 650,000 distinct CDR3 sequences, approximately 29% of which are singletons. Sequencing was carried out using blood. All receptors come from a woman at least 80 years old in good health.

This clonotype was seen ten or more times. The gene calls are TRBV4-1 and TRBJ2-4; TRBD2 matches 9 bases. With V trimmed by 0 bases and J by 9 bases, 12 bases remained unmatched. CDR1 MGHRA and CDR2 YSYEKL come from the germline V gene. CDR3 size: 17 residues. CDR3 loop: CASSQEAGGGASGIQYF. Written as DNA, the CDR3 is TGCGCCAGCAGCCAAGAAGCTGGCGGGGGGGCCAGCGGCATTCAGTACTTC.

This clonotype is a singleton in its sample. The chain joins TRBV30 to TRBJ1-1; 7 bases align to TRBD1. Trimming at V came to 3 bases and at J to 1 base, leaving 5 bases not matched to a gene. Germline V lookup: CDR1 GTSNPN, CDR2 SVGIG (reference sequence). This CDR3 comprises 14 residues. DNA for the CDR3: TGTGCCTGGAGCGCCGGGACAGAGAACACTGAAGCTTTCTTT. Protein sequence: CAWSAGTENTEAFF.

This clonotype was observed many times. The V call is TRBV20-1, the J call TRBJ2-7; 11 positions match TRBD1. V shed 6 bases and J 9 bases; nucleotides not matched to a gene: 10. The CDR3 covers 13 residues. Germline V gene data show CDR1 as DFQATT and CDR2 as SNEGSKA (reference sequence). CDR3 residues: CSAEGQGGFGQYF. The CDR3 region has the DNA TGCAGTGCCGAGGGACAGGGGGGGTTCGGGCAGTACTTC.

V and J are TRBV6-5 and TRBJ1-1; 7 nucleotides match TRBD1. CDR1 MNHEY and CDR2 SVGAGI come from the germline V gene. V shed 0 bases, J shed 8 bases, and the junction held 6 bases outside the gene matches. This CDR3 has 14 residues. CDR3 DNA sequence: TGTGCCAGCAGTTACTCTACTCGGGACAGCGAAGCTTTCTTT. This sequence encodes CASSYSTRDSEAFF.

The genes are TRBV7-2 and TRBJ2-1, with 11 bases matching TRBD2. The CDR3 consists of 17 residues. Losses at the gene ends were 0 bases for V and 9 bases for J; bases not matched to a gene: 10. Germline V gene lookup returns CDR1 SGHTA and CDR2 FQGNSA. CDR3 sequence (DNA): TGTGCCAGCAGCTTAGCGCGTAGCGGGGGGGCCGAGTCTGAGCAGTTCTTC. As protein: CASSLARSGGAESEQFF.

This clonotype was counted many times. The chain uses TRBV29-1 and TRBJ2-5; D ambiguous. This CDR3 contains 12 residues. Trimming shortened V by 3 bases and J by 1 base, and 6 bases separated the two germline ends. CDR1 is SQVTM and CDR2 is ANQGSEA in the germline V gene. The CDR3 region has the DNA TGCAGCGTTGACACCCTCCAAGAGACCCAGTACTTC. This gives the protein CSVDTLQETQYF.

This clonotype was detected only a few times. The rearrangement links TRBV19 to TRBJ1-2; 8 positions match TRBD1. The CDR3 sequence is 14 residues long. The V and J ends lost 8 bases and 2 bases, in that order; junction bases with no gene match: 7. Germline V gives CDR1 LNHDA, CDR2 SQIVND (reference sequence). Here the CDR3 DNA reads TGTGCCAGTCGCACACAGGGGGGGAACTATGGCTACACCTTC. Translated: CASRTQGGNYGYTF.

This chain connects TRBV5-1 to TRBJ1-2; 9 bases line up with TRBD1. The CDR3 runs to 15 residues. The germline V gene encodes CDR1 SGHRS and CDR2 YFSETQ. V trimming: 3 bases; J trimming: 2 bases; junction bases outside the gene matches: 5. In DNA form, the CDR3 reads TGCGCCAGCAGCTGGGGACAGGGAGACAACTATGGCTACACCTTC. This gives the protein CASSWGQGDNYGYTF.

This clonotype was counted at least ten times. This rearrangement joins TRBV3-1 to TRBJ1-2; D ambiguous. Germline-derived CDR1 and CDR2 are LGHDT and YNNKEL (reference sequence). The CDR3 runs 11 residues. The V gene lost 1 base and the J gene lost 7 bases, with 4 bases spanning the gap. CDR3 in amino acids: CASSQGAGYTF. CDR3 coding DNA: TGTGCCAGCAGCCAAGGGGCTGGCTACACCTTC.

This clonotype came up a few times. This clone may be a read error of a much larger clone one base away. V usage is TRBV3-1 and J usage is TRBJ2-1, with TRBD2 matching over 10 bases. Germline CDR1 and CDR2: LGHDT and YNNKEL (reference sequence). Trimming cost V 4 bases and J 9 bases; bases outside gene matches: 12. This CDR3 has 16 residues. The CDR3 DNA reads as TGTGCCAGCAGCCCGGGACGAGCGGGGGGGTGGGGTGAGCAGTTCTTC. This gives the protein CASSPGRAGGWGEQFF.

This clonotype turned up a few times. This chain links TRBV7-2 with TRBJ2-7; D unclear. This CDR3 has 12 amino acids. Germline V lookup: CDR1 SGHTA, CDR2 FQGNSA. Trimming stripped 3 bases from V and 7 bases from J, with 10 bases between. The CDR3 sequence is CASSLASNEQYF. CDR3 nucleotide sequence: TGTGCCAGCAGCTTGGCTTCCAATGAGCAGTACTTC.

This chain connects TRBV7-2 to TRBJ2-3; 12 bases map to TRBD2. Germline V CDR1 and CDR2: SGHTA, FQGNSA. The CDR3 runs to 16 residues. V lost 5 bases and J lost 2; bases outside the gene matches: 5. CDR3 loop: CASSIWTSGNTDTQYF. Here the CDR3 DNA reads TGTGCCAGCAGCATTTGGACTAGCGGGAACACAGATACGCAGTATTTT.

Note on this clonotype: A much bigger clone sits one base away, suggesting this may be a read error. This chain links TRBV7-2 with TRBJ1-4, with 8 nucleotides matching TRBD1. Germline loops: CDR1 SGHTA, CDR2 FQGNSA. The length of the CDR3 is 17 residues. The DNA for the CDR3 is TGTGCCAGCAGCTTATTCGTTTTGGGGACAGGAGATGAAAAACGGTTTTTT. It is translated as CASSLFVLGTGDEKRFF. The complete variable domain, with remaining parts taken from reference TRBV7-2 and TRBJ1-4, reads GAGVSQSPSNKVTEKGKDVELRCDPISGHTALYWYRQSLGQGLEFLIYFQGNSAPDKSGLPSDRFSAERTGGSVSTLTIQRTQQEDSAVYLCASSLFVLGTGDEKRFFGSGTQLSVL.

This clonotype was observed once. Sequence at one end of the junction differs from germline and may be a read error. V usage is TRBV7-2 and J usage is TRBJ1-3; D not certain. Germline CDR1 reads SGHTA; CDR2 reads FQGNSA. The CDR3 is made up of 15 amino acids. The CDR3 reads CASRLDGPTGNAIYF. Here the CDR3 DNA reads TGTGCCAGCAGACTGGACGGTCCGACTGGAAACGCCATATATTTT. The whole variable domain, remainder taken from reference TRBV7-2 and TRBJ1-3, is GAGVSQSPSNKVTEKGKDVELRCDPISGHTALYWYRQSLGQGLEFLIYFQGNSAPDKSGLPSDRFSAERTGGSVSTLTIQRTQQEDSAVYLCASRLDGPTGNAIYFGEGSWLTVV.

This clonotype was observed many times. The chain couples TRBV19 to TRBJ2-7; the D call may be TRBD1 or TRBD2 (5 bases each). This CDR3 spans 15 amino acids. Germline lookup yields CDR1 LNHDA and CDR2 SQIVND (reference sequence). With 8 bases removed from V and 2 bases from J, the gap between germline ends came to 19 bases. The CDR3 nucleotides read TGTGCCAGTTCTTGGGCGTCGGGGCAACCCTACGAGCAGTACTTC. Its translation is CASSWASGQPYEQYF.

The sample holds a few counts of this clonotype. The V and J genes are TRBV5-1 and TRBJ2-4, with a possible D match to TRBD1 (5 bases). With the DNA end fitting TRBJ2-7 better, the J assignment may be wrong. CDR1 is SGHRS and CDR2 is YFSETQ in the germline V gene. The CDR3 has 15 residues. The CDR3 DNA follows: TGCGCCAGCAGCTTGTTAGGGGAAAGTGTTCACGAGCAGTACTTC. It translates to CASSLLGESVHEQYF.